The next 4 T cell receptor beta chains were all read from a single sample in a study of T cell responses to AZD1222 COVID-19 vaccine. Sequencing used immunoSEQ multiplex PCR; TCRdb keeps in-frame clones, though not all of them. This table has about 140,000 clones, over 90% appearing once. Sequenced material: peripheral blood, taken on day 0 of MenACWY control vaccination. All receptors come from an adult in good health.

This chain joins TRBV25-1 and TRBJ1-4; no clear D gene. Germline CDR1 reads MGHDK; CDR2 reads SYGVNS. This CDR3 region has 15 residues. Trimming left V 3 bases short and J 4 bases short, with 12 bases between. This CDR3 is CASSEPDGNNEKLFF. CDR3 bases: TGTGCCAGCAGTGAGCCGGACGGGAATAATGAAAAACTGTTTTTT.

The chain couples TRBV19 to TRBJ2-1; TRBD2 agrees at 8 bases. With 0 bases clipped from V and 6 bases from J, the junction kept 4 bases outside the gene matches. This CDR3 has 15 residues. In germline, CDR1 is LNHDA, CDR2 SQIVND (reference sequence). For the CDR3, the DNA is TGTGCCAGTAGTATAGAAAGCGGGAGAGCCAATGAGCAGTTCTTC. It yields the protein CASSIESGRANEQFF.

The CDR3 DNA reads as TGCGCCAGCAGCCCAACTATAACGGAGACCCAGTACTTC. This gives the protein CASSPTITETQYF. This chain links TRBV5-1 with TRBJ2-5; no reliable D call. CDR1 is SGHRS and CDR2 is YFSETQ in the germline V gene. The CDR3 is 13 amino acids. The V gene lost 4 bases and the J gene lost 5 bases, with 12 bases spanning the gap.

The chain is built from TRBV5-1 and TRBJ1-4, with no clear D. The CDR3 is 14 residues long. V was clipped by 0 bases and J by 4 bases, with 7 bases between them. Germline V CDR1 and CDR2: SGHRS, YFSETQ. DNA for the CDR3: TGCGCCAGCAGCTTGGCCGTTAATAATGAAAAACTGTTTTTT. Its protein is CASSLAVNNEKLFF. Supplemented by reference TRBV5-1 and TRBJ1-4, the full variable domain reads KAGVTQTPRYLIKTRGQQVTLSCSPISGHRSVSWYQQTPGQGLQFLFEYFSETQRNKGNFPGRFSGRQFSNSRSEMNVSTLELGDSALYLCASSLAVNNEKLFFGSGTQLSVL.